This T cell receptor beta chain emerged from a study of identical twins. Whole-study results and caveats: Excess sharing by twins proved weaker in beta out-of-frame sequences. For cord blood, abundant beta clonotypes had fewer insertions, unlike memory repertoires, which showed none.

With regard to this clonotype: Its specificity is unknown.

One entry per CDR3 protein, called by TCRdb with MiXCR from the 5' RACE reads. The table includes a few hundred thousand distinct CDR3 sequences, 14% detected once. Germline lookup yields CDR1 DFQATT and CDR2 SNEGSKA (reference sequence). After removal of 0 bases from V and 5 bases from J, the junction contained 7 bases not matched to a gene. CDR3 length: 16 residues. This same sample was also taken into another study, of yellow fever vaccine responses in identical twins. This second study says: Twins showed a vaccine T cell response that reportedly seemed partly convergent, partly personalized.

This TCR came from a woman aged 18 to 35 in good health. The J gene is TRBJ2-5, the V gene TRBV20-1; TRBD2 matches 12 bases. Sequencing was carried out using CD4+ T cells sorted from blood. CDR3 nucleotide sequence: TGCAGTGCTAGAGATCGCCTAGCGGGGGGGAAGGAGACCCAGTACTTC. It encodes CSARDRLAGGKETQYF.